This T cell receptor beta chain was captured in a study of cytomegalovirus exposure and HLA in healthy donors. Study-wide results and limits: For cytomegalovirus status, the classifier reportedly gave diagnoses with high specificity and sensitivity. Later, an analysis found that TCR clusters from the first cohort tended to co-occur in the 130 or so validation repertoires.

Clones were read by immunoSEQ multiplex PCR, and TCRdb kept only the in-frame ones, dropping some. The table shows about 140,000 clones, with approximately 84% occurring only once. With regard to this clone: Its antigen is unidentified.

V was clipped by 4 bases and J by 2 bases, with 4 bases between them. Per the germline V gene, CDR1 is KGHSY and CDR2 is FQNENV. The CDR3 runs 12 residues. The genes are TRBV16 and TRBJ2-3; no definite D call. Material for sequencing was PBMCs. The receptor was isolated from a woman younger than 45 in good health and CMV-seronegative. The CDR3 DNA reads TGTGCCAGCAGCCCTACCACAGATACGCAGTATTTT. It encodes CASSPTTDTQYF. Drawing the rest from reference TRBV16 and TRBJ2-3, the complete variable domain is GEEVAQTPKHLVRGEGQKAKLYCAPIKGHSYVFWYQQVLKNEFKFLISFQNENVFDETGMPKERFSAKCLPNSPCSLEIQATKLEDSAVYFCASSPTTDTQYFGPGTRLTVL.